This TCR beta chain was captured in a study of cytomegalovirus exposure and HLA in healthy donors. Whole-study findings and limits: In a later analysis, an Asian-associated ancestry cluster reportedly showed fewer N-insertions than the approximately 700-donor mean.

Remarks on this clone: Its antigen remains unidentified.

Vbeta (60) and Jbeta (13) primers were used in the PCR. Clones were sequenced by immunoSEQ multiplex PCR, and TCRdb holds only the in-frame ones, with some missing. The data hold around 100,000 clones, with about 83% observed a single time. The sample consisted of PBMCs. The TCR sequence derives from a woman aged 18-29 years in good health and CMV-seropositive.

The CDR3 loop is CASSASTGYTGELFF. The CDR3 DNA reads as TGTGCCAGCAGCGCCTCGACAGGATACACCGGGGAGCTGTTTTTT. V gene TRBV9 combines with J gene TRBJ2-2; the D gene is possibly TRBD1 (6 bases). The CDR3 has 15 residues. Germline V gene data show CDR1 as SGDLS and CDR2 as YYNGEE. V dropped 3 bases and J dropped 3 bases, with 12 bases sitting between them. Variable domain in full (rest from reference TRBV9 and TRBJ2-2): DSGVTQTPKHLITATGQRVTLRCSPRSGDLSVYWYQQSLDQGLQFLIQYYNGEERAKGNILERFSAQQFPDLHSELNLSSLELGDSALYFCASSASTGYTGELFFGEGSRLTVL.